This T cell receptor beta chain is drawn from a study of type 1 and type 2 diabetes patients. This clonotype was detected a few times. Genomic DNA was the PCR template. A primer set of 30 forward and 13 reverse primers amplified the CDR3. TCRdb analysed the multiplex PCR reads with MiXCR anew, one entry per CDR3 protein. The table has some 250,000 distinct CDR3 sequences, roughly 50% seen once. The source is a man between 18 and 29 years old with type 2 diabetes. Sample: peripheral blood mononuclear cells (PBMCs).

CDR3: CASLPGGINEKLFF. The CDR3 DNA reads TGTGCCAGCTTACCAGGGGGGATTAATGAAAAACTGTTTTTT. V is TRBV2 and J is TRBJ1-4; 7 bases map to TRBD1. There are 14 residues in the CDR3. Germline lookup yields CDR1 SNHLY and CDR2 FYNNEI. V lost 8 bases, J lost 4 bases, and 7 bases stayed unmatched.